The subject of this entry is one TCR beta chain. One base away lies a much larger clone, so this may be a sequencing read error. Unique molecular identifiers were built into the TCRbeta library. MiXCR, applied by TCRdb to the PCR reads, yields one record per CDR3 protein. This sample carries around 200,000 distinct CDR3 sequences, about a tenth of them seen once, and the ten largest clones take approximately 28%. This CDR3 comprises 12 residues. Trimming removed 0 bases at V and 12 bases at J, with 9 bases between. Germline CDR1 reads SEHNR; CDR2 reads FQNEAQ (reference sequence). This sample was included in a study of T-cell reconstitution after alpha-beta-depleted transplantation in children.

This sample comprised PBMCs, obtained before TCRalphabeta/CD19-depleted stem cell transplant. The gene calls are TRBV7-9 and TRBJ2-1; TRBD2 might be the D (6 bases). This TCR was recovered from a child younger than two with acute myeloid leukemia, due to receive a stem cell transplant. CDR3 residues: CASSLALARQFF. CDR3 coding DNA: TGTGCCAGCAGCTTAGCCCTAGCGAGGCAGTTCTTC.